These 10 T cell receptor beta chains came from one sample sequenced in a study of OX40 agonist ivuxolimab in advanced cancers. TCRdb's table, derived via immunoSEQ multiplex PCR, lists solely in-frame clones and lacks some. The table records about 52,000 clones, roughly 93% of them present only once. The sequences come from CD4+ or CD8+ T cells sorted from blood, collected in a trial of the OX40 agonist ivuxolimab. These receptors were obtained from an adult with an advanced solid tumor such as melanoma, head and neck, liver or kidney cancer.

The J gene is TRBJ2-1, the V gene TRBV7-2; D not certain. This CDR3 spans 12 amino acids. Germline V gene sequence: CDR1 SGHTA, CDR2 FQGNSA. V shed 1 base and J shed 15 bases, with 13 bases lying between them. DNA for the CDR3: TGTGCCAGCAGCTTAGATATTGGGGAATCGTTCTTC. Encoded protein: CASSLDIGESFF. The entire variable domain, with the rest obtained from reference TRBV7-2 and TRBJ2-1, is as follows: GAGVSQSPSNKVTEKGKDVELRCDPISGHTALYWYRQSLGQGLEFLIYFQGNSAPDKSGLPSDRFSAERTGGSVSTLTIQRTQQEDSAVYLCASSLDIGESFFGPGTRLTVL.

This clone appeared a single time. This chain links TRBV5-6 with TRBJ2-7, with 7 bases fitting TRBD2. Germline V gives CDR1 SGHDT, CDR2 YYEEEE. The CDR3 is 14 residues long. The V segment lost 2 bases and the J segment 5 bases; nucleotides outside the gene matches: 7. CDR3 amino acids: CASSFLAGVHEQYF. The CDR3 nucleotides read TGTGCCAGCAGCTTTCTGGCGGGGGTCCACGAGCAGTACTTC.

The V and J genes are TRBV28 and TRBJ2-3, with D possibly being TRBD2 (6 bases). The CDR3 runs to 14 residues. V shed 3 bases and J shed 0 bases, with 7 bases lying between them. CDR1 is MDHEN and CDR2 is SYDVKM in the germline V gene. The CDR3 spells CASSFSGSTDTQYF. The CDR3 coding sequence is TGTGCCAGCAGTTTCAGCGGGAGCACAGATACGCAGTATTTT.

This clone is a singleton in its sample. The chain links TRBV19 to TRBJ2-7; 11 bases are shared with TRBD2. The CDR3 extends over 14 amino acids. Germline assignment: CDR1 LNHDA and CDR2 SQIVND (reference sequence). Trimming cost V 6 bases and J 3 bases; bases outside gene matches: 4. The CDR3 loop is CASSPSGGIYEQYF. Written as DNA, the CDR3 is TGTGCCAGTAGCCCTAGCGGGGGGATCTACGAGCAGTACTTC.

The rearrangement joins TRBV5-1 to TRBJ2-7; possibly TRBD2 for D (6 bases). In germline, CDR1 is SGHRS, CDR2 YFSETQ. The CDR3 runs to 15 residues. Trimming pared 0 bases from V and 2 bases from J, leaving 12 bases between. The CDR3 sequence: CASSLEVAAAYEQYF. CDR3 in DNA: TGCGCCAGCAGCTTGGAGGTAGCGGCAGCCTACGAGCAGTACTTC.

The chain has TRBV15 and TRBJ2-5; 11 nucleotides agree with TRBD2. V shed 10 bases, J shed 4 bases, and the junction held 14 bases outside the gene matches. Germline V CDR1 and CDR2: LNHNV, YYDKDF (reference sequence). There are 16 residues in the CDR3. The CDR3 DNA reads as TGTGCCATCCGGGGCACTAGCGGGAGTGCTCGAGAGACCCAGTACTTC. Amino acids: CAIRGTSGSARETQYF. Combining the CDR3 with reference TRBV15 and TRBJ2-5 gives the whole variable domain DAMVIQNPRYQVTQFGKPVTLSCSQTLNHNVMYWYQQKSSQAPKLLFHYYDKDFNNEADTPDNFQSRRPNTSFCFLDIRSPGLGDTAMYLCAIRGTSGSARETQYFGPGTRLLVL.

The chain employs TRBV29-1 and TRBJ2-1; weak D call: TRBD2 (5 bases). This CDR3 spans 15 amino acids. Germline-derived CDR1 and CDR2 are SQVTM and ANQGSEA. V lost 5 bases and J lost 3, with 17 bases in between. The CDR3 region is CSVQTSHTFYNEQFF. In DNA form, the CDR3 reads TGCAGCGTTCAAACTAGTCACACTTTCTACAATGAGCAGTTCTTC.

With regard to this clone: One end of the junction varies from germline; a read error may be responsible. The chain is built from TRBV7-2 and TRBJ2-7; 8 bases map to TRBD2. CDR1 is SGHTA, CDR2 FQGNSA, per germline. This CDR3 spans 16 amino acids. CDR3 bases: TGTGCCAGCAGCCTTTCCCGACTAGCGCTCTCCTACGAGCAGTGCTTC. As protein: CASSLSRLALSYEQCF.

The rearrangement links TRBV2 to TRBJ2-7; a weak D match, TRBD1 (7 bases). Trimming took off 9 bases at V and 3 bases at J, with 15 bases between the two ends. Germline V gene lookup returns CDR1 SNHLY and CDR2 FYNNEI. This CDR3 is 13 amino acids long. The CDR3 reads CARGGDRDYEQYF. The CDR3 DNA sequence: TGTGCCAGGGGGGGAGACAGGGACTACGAGCAGTACTTC.

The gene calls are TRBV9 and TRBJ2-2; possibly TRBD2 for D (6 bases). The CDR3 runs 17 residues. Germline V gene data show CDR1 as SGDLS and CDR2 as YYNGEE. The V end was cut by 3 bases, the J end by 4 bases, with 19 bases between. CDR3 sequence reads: CASSDREGGRATGELFF. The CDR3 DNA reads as TGTGCCAGCAGCGATCGCGAGGGAGGTCGGGCCACCGGGGAGCTGTTTTTT.